A single sample gave rise to the 21 T cell receptor beta chains below, sequenced in a study of T cell repertoires in cytomegalovirus infection. From the reads, TCRdb called clonotypes with MiXCR, one entry per CDR3 protein. Of hundreds of thousands of distinct CDR3 sequences in the sample, under 45% were seen once. These receptors have no identified antigens. Sequenced material: cultured PBMCs, taken from culture after CMV antigen stimulation. The source is a human donor in good health (CMV status not recorded). Some clones in this sample may be carry-over from other donors' samples.

This clonotype was observed a few times. This sequence joins TRBV7-9 and TRBJ2-7; no definite D call. Germline assignment: CDR1 SEHNR and CDR2 FQNEAQ (reference sequence). The CDR3 is 16 residues long. CDR3 loop: CAVDNSGGRMMWEQYF. CDR3 DNA: TGTGCAGTAGACAACAGTGGCGGAAGGATGATGTGGGAGCAGTACTTC.

The DNA for the CDR3 is TGTGCCAGCAGCTTGATTGATAGCGGGATCCAGTACTTC. This gives the protein CASSLIDSGIQYF. This chain connects TRBV5-6 to TRBJ2-7, with 8 bases aligning to TRBD2. This CDR3 contains 13 residues. Trimming at V came to 1 base and at J to 10 bases, leaving 7 bases not matched to a gene. Germline V CDR1 and CDR2: SGHDT, YYEEEE. The variable domain in full, completed from reference TRBV5-6 and TRBJ2-7, reads DAGVTQSPTHLIKTRGQQVTLRCSPKSGHDTVSWYQQALGQGPQFIFQYYEEEERQRGNFPDRFSGHQFPNYSSELNVNALLLGDSALYLCASSLIDSGIQYFGPGTRLTVT.

The chain has TRBV20-1 and TRBJ2-5, with D uncertain. Germline lookup yields CDR1 DFQATT and CDR2 SNEGSKA (reference sequence). V was cut by 3 bases and J by 5 bases, with 16 bases left in between. The CDR3 has 14 residues. The CDR3 reads CSASNGLQPETQYF. The CDR3 DNA reads as TGCAGTGCTAGTAACGGCCTACAACCGGAGACCCAGTACTTC.

This clonotype was picked up a small number of times. The gene calls are TRBV7-2 and TRBJ2-2; D gene ambiguous. V lost 4 bases, J lost 3 bases, and 9 bases lay in between. This CDR3 is 14 amino acids long. From germline, CDR1 is SGHTA and CDR2 FQGNSA. CDR3 in amino acids: CASSSRSDTGELFF. The CDR3 DNA reads as TGTGCCAGCAGCTCACGTAGTGACACCGGGGAGCTGTTTTTT.

V usage is TRBV18 and J usage is TRBJ2-4; either TRBD1 or TRBD2 may fit D (5 bases each). CDR3 length equals 14 residues. Germline V CDR1 and CDR2: KGHSH, LQKENI. V shed 3 bases and J shed 6 bases, with 12 bases lying between them. This CDR3 is CASSPGTSSNIQYF. In nucleotides, the CDR3 is TGTGCCAGCTCACCCGGGACGTCCTCAAACATTCAGTACTTC.

V and J are TRBV10-3 and TRBJ1-6, with TRBD1 identical over 11 bases. Unmatched junction bases numbered 8, after V lost 2 bases and J lost 8 bases. There are 17 residues in the CDR3. The germline V gene has CDR1 ENHRY and CDR2 SYGVKD. CDR3 region: CAISESRTGGFDSPLHF. The CDR3 DNA follows: TGTGCCATCAGTGAGAGTCGGACAGGGGGCTTTGATTCACCCCTCCACTTT.

CDR3 coding DNA: TGTGCCAGCTCACCAGAGACAGGGGATGAAAAACTGTTTTTT. Amino acids: CASSPETGDEKLFF. The chain combines TRBV18 with TRBJ1-4; TRBD1 matches 8 bases. J gave up 6 bases and V 2 bases, and 2 bases lay outside the gene matches. The CDR3 is 14 amino acids. Germline CDR1 is KGHSH and CDR2 is LQKENI.

This sequence joins TRBV7-2 and TRBJ2-2; D perhaps matches TRBD2 (6 bases). Germline CDR1 SGHTA, CDR2 FQGNSA. Trimming took 4 bases from V and 7 from J, leaving 16 bases between them. The CDR3 spans 15 residues. The CDR3 nucleotides read TGTGCCAGCAGCTGGGTTGGAGGGGCCAACGGGGAGCTGTTTTTT. This translates into CASSWVGGANGELFF.

This clonotype turned up a few times. The chain links TRBV7-2 to TRBJ2-1; maybe TRBD1 (6 bases). CDR3 size: 15 residues. Trimming cost V 4 bases and J 0 bases, with 10 bases left between them. The V gene's germline CDR1 is SGHTA and CDR2 FQGNSA. In nucleotides, the CDR3 is TGTGCCAGCAGCTACAGGGAAGGCTCCTACAATGAGCAGTTCTTC. Translating gives CASSYREGSYNEQFF. The variable domain in full, completed from reference TRBV7-2 and TRBJ2-1, reads GAGVSQSPSNKVTEKGKDVELRCDPISGHTALYWYRQSLGQGLEFLIYFQGNSAPDKSGLPSDRFSAERTGGSVSTLTIQRTQQEDSAVYLCASSYREGSYNEQFFGPGTRLTVL.

This sequence joins TRBV28 and TRBJ1-1, with D uncertain. The V gene's germline CDR1 is MDHEN and CDR2 SYDVKM. Trimming shortened V by 5 bases and J by 3 bases, and 10 bases separated the two germline ends. The CDR3 covers 13 residues. CDR3 sequence (DNA): TGTGCCAGCAGTAAGGTTCGGGACACTGAAGCTTTCTTT. It codes for CASSKVRDTEAFF.

V and J are TRBV6-6 and TRBJ2-1; 13 bases line up with TRBD2. V shed 5 bases, J shed 9 bases, and the junction held 4 bases outside the gene matches. Germline CDR1 is MNHNY and CDR2 is SVGAGI (reference sequence). The CDR3 totals 14 residues. Written as DNA, the CDR3 is TGTGCCAGCAGTGAGACTAGCGGGAGGACTGAGCAGTTCTTC. This codes for CASSETSGRTEQFF.

The gene calls are TRBV6-2 or TRBV6-3 and TRBJ2-7; D assignment may be TRBD1 or TRBD2 (5 bases each). V lost 6 bases to trimming and J lost 11 bases, with 17 bases between them. Germline assignment: CDR1 MNHEY and CDR2 SVGEGT. CDR3 length: 12 amino acids. Here the CDR3 DNA reads TGTGCCAGCAGACCACGGGAAGGGGAGAAGTACTTC. This sequence encodes CASRPREGEKYF.

V and J are TRBV29-1 and TRBJ2-7; TRBD2 agrees at 13 bases. CDR1 SQVTM and CDR2 ANQGSEA come from the germline V gene. The J segment lost 0 bases and the V segment lost 1 base, leaving 0 bases of the junction unmatched. CDR3 length: 15 residues. This CDR3 is CSVEGTSGSSYEQYF. For the CDR3, the DNA is TGCAGCGTTGAAGGGACTAGCGGGAGCTCCTACGAGCAGTACTTC.

The rearrangement links TRBV4-2 to TRBJ2-4; TRBD1 or TRBD2 may be the D gene (5 bases each). This CDR3 spans 18 amino acids. Germline V gives CDR1 LGHNA, CDR2 YNFKEQ. Trimming stripped 0 bases from V and 3 bases from J, with 18 bases between. Here the CDR3 DNA reads TGTGCCAGCAGCCAAGAGTCTAGGTGGGGGTCTGACAAAAACATTCAGTACTTC. This sequence encodes CASSQESRWGSDKNIQYF.

This clonotype was seen only once. The gene calls are TRBV7-6 and TRBJ2-2; TRBD1 agrees at 9 bases. Germline trimming cut 5 bases from V and 7 bases from J; bases unmatched to any gene: 5. Germline V gene sequence: CDR1 SGHVS, CDR2 FNYEAQ. The CDR3 consists of 14 residues. The DNA of the CDR3 is TGTGCCAGCAGCCAGGACAGGGGATACGGGGAGCTGTTTTTT. Amino acid sequence: CASSQDRGYGELFF.

J is TRBJ2-3 and V is TRBV6-1; maybe TRBD2 (5 bases). This CDR3 is 18 amino acids long. Per germline, CDR1 MNHNS and CDR2 SASEGT. The V end lost 1 base, the J end lost 0 bases, and 17 bases lay between the germline ends. In nucleotides, the CDR3 is TGTGCCAGCAGTGAAGTGGGCCCAGCGGAGAGTAGCACAGATACGCAGTATTTT. This translates into CASSEVGPAESSTDTQYF.

V usage is TRBV5-1 and J usage is TRBJ2-3; D may match TRBD1 or TRBD2 (5 bases each). Between the trimmed V and J ends, which lost 3 bases and 0 bases, there was a span of 11 bases. The CDR3 is 15 amino acids. Germline-derived CDR1 and CDR2 are SGHRS and YFSETQ. The CDR3 DNA reads TGCGCCAGCAGCTACGACGGGGCTAGCACAGATACGCAGTATTTT. Protein sequence: CASSYDGASTDTQYF.

J is TRBJ2-1 and V is TRBV12-5, with 8 bases identical to TRBD2. This CDR3 has 12 amino acids. The germline V gene encodes CDR1 LGHNT and CDR2 FRNRAP. V lost 6 bases and J lost 13; bases outside the gene matches: 8. The CDR3: CASGLPAGGQFF. The DNA for the CDR3 is TGTGCTAGTGGCCTCCCGGCGGGGGGCCAGTTCTTC.

The chain uses TRBV11-2 and TRBJ2-7; D is unclear. The length of the CDR3 is 12 residues. CDR1 SGHAT and CDR2 FQNNGV come from the germline V gene. V was pared by 5 bases and J by 9 bases, with 14 bases between. CDR3 region: CASSPPGFGQYF. The CDR3 region has the DNA TGTGCCAGCAGCCCCCCCGGGTTTGGGCAGTACTTC.

This clonotype showed up just a few times. This rearrangement joins TRBV12-3 or TRBV12-4 to TRBJ2-3, with 11 positions matching TRBD2. The CDR3 is made up of 18 amino acids. The trim removed 6 bases at V and 4 bases at J, leaving 15 bases unmatched. CDR3 DNA: TGTGCCAGCAGCCCCGGGATAGCGGGAGGGGGCCAGGCAGATACGCAGTATTTT. Translated: CASSPGIAGGGQADTQYF.

The CDR3 sequence: CASSLVPGSGANVLTF. The CDR3 DNA reads TGTGCCAGCAGTTTGGTTCCGGGTTCTGGGGCCAACGTCCTGACTTTC. The rearrangement links TRBV28 to TRBJ2-6; unclear D gene. Germline loops: CDR1 MDHEN, CDR2 SYDVKM. The CDR3 is made up of 16 amino acids. The germline V and J ends were trimmed by 3 bases and 1 base, with 10 bases remaining between them.